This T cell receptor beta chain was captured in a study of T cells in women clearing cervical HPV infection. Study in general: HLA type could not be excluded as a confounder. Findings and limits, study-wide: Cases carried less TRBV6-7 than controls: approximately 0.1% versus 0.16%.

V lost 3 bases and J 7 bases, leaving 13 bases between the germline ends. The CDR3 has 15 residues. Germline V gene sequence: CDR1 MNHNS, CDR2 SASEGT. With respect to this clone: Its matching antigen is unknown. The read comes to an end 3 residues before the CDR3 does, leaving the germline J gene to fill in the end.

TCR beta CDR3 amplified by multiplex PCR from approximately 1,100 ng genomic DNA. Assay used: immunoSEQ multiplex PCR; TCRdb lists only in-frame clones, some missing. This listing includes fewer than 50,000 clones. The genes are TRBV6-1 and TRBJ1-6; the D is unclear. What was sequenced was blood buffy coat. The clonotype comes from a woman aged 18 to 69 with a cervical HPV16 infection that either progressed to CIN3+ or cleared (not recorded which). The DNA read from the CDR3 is TGTGCCAGCAGTGACCAGGTTATAGGGAATTCACCC. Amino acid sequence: CASSDQVIGNSP. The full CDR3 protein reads CASSDQVIGNSPLHF.